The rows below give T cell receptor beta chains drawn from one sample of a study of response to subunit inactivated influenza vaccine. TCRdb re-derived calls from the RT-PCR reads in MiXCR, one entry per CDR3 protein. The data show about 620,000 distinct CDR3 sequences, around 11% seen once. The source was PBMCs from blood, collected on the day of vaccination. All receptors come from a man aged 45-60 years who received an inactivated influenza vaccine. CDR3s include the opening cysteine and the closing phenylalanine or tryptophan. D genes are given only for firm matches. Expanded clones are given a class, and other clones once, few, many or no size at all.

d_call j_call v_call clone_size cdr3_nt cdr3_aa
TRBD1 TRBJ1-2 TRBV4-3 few TGCGCCAGCAGCGTGGGACAGGCCGTTGGCTACACCTTC CASSVGQAVGYTF
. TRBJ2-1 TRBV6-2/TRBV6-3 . TGTGCCAGCAGTTACCTGGGTACTAATGAGCAGTTCTTC CASSYLGTNEQFF
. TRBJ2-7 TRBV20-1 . TGCAGTGCTAGTTTAACGGCGGCCTACGAGCAGTACTTC CSASLTAAYEQYF
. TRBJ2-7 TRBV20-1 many TGCAGTGCTAGATTTGCGCCAAGCTCCTACGAGCAGTACTTC CSARFAPSSYEQYF
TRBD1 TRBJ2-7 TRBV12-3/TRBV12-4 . TGTGCCAGCAGTTTCCCCGTGACAGGGGGGTACTTC CASSFPVTGGYF
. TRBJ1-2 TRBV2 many TGTGCCAACACTAGGACAGAAAACTATGGCTACACCTTC CANTRTENYGYTF
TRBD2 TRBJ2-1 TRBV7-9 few TGTGCCAGCAGCTTAAAACTAGCGGGAGAGCAGTTCTTC CASSLKLAGEQFF
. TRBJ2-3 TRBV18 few TGTGCCAGCTCAAGTGGCGGGCCAAACACAGATACGCAGTATTTT CASSSGGPNTDTQYF
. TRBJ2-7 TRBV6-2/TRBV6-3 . TGTGCCAGCAGTTACCCAGACTACGAGCAGTACTTC CASSYPDYEQYF
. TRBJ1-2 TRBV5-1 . TGCGCCAGCAGCTTGGAGGCAGGGGTTAACTATGGCTACACCTTC CASSLEAGVNYGYTF
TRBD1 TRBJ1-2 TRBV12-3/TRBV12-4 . TGTGCCAGCAGTCCAACAGGGGGTACTAACTATGGCTACACCTTC CASSPTGGTNYGYTF
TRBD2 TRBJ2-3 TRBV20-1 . TGCAGTGCCCAATCTAGCGGGAGAGGGACAGATACGCAGTATTTT CSAQSSGRGTDTQYF
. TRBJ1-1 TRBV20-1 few TGCAGTGCTAGACCGGACAGCCTGAACACTGAAGCTTTCTTT CSARPDSLNTEAFF
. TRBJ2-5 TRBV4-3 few TGCGCCAGCAGCCAAGATTCGGTGGTGCGGGAGACCCAGTACTTC CASSQDSVVRETQYF
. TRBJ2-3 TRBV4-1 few TGCGCCAGCAGCCACTCTCTCGGGGTAGCAGATACGCAGTATTTT CASSHSLGVADTQYF
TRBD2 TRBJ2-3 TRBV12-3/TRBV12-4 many TGTGCCAGCTCCCCAGGGAGGGCCTACACAGATACGCAGTATTTT CASSPGRAYTDTQYF
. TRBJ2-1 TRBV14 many TGTGCCAGCAGCCAATCGACAGCAGGGGAGCAGTTCTTC CASSQSTAGEQFF
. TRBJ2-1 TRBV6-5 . TGTGCCAGCAGTTACCTAAGCGGAGGCTCCTACAATGAGCAGTTCTTC CASSYLSGGSYNEQFF
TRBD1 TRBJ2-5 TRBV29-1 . TGCAGCGTTCTTAGGGGGCAGGGCCGGACCTACCAAGAGACCCAGTACTTC CSVLRGQGRTYQETQYF
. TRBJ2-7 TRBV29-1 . TGCAGCGTCCGAAGGGAGGTAACCTACGAGCAGTACTTC CSVRREVTYEQYF
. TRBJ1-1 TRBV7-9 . TGTGCCAGCAGCTTAGCGGGAGGGGGTTTTGAAGCTTTCTTT CASSLAGGGFEAFF
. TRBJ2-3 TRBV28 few TGTGCCAGCAGTTCAGAGAGCAGGGATAGCACAGATACGCAGTATTTT CASSSESRDSTDTQYF
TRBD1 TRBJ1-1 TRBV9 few TGTGCCAGCAACTCAGGGGGCCCATCCAAGGGTGCTGAAGCTTTCTTT CASNSGGPSKGAEAFF
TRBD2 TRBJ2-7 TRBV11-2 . TGTGCCAGCAGCTCGGGACTAGCGGGACAGGACGAGCAGTACTTC CASSSGLAGQDEQYF
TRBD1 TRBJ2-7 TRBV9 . TGTGCCAGCAGCAAAGAGGGGGACAGGGGGCCCGGAGGCGAGCAGTACTTC CASSKEGDRGPGGEQYF
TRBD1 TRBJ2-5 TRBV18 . TGTGCCAGCAAAGGGACAGCCCAAGAGACCCAGTACTTC CASKGTAQETQYF
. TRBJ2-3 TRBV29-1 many TGCAGCGTTGAAGATCAGCTAGAAACTAGCACAGATACGCAGTATTTT CSVEDQLETSTDTQYF
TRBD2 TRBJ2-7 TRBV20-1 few TGCAGTGCTAGAGATCCCACTAGCGGGCAAATCTACGAGCAGTACTTC CSARDPTSGQIYEQYF
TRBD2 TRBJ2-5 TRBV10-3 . TGTGCCATCACTAGCGGGGAGTACCAAGAGACCCAGTACTTC CAITSGEYQETQYF
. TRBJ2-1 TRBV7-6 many TGTGCCAGCAGCTTAGACGTGGTTTACAATGAGCAGTTCTTC CASSLDVVYNEQFF
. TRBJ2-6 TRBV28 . TGTGCCAGCAAATTCTCTGGGGCCAACGTCCTGACTTTC CASKFSGANVLTF
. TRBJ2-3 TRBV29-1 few TGCAGCGACCCGTCTTGGGGCGTCTTGGTTGGCGACACAGATACGCAGTATTTT CSDPSWGVLVGDTDTQYF
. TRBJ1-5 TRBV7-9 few TGTGCCATCTCCTTAGGGGGACAGCCCCAGCATTTT CAISLGGQPQHF
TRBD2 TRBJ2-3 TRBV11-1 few TGTGCCAGCAGCTCATCCTTTGGACTAGCGGGGGTCCTTGTAGGAGATACGCAGTATTTT CASSSSFGLAGVLVGDTQYF